This T cell receptor (beta chain) came from a study of siplizumab effects on memory and regulatory T cells (dated by TCRdb to 2018 to 2020). In the study overall: The study looked at the effect of siplizumab, an anti-CD2 antibody, on alloreactive T-cell subsets in allogeneic mixed lymphocyte reactions made from human PBMCs. Study-level results and caveats: Among mappable alloreactive CD4+ clones, the Treg-derived fraction averaged approximately 72% with siplizumab versus around 25% in control reactions. Siplizumab significantly lowered the cumulative frequency of alloreactive sequences that could be traced to unstimulated CD4+ memory T cells. Whether proliferating Tregs from siplizumab cultures were suppressive was not functionally confirmed. Roughly 80-97% of proliferating CD4+ or CD8+ clones could not be assigned a naive or memory phenotype. Sequences below about 10^-5 frequency were poorly captured, so only a minor fraction of alloreactive clones could be mapped to unstimulated subsets. Greater diversity appeared to be present in unstimulated naive T cells than in memory T cells, and a substantial contribution to the alloresponse seemed to be made by naive cells.

The method was the immunoSEQ multiplex PCR assay. The deep sequencing platform assayed some 98,000 TCR templates per sample. Genomic DNA extracted from sorted T cells was used for TCRbeta CDR3 sequencing. On the study's bioinformatics: The R programming language was used for clonal analysis of TCRbeta CDR3 data. Unstimulated samples were compared with post-reaction CFSE-low samples to define alloreactive CD4+ and CD8+ clones. Regulatory or non-regulatory origin was assigned to alloreactive CD4+ clones by matching of sequences to sorted unstimulated Treg and non-Treg repertoires. Entries here come from immuneACCESS through TCRdb and include only in-frame sequences with V and J called. Some clones fail to appear in such tables; in the studies checked, an unresolved V gene covers under half of the shortfall, and the cause of the remainder is unknown. That table furnishes V, J and clone size, whereas the DNA furnished D and trimming. The sample profile shows about 64,000 clones; around 96% of them were found once. The ten biggest clones cover around 0.086% of the sample.

CDR1 is given as SGHDT and CDR2 as YYEEEE, both from the germline V gene. From the cysteine up to the phenylalanine, the CDR3 has a length of 14 residues. Only the CDR3 DNA is retained, 42 bases long and in frame from the first base. V gives up 2 bases and J gives up 8 bases, and the segment between their germline ends measures 14 bases. Unstimulated CD4+ memory cells were also sequenced in three donor pairs, together with CD4+ naive, CD8+ TEMRA, CD8+ naive and CD8+ effector memory subsets. Sorted unstimulated T cells and proliferating T cells recovered from mixed lymphocyte reactions underwent TCRbeta CDR3 sequencing. Fresh whole blood from approximately ten HLA-typed healthy donors was used to isolate PBMCs. Points on this clone: The antigen it recognizes is unknown. There are no base qualities to consult, and no much larger clone falls within one base.

Sequencing was done on a sample of naive CD8+ T cells sorted from blood. The cell subset or site label on this specimen signifies: unstimulated naive T cells. The V and J genes are TRBV5-6 and TRBJ2-1, with the identity of the D gene unclear. The TCR sequence derives from a human donor in good health. This receptor has the CDR3 CASSFGTVLDEQFF. The DNA reads TGTGCCAGCAGCTTCGGAACGGTCTTGGATGAGCAGTTCTTC.